This T cell receptor beta chain was obtained from a study of Graves' ophthalmopathy and Graves' hyperthyroidism. General study results and limits: Blood contained most expanded thyroid clonotypes exceeding 0.001 frequency.

Comments on this clonotype: The antigen is not known.

Reliance was placed on clinical symptoms, serum thyroxine, TRAb, thyroid ultrasound and orbital computed tomography for diagnosis. RNA transcripts served as template for amplifying TCR beta CDR3 sequences. First-round RT-PCR employed HTBI primers, with a second-round multiplex PCR after it. Using its own MiXCR run on the multiplex PCR reads, TCRdb lists one record per CDR3 protein. Among approximately 150,000 distinct CDR3 sequences, around 40% were seen once, and the ten largest hold over 7%. The CDR3 is 14 amino acids. V was pared by 6 bases and J by 6 bases, with 14 bases between. This receptor was obtained from a man aged 25-45 years with Graves' ophthalmopathy. This rearrangement joins TRBV12-3 or TRBV12-4 to TRBJ2-2; D could derive from TRBD1 or TRBD2 (5 bases each). Sequencing was done on a sample of peripheral blood. The CDR3 spells CASSRVLGAGELFF. As DNA, the CDR3 is TGTGCCAGCAGCAGGGTCCTGGGGGCCGGGGAGCTGTTTTTT.